The 19 T cell receptor beta chains listed next were all sequenced from one sample in a study of cytomegalovirus exposure and HLA in healthy donors. Sequencing was performed with immunoSEQ multiplex PCR; in TCRdb, only in-frame clones are kept and a portion is missing. The table lists 130,000 to 150,000 clones, approximately 91% of them singletons. Sequencing was performed on PBMCs. The receptor set was obtained from a woman aged 18-35 years in good health and CMV-seropositive.

The chain carries TRBV4-1 and TRBJ2-5, with 7 bases that match TRBD1. The V and J ends lost 4 bases and 1 base, in that order; junction bases with no gene match: 6. This CDR3 comprises 15 residues. CDR1 and CDR2 (germline): MGHRA, YSYEKL. The CDR3 loop is CASSRTGSPQETQYF. CDR3 DNA sequence: TGCGCCAGCAGCCGGACAGGCAGCCCCCAAGAGACCCAGTACTTC.

The chain employs TRBV7-8 and TRBJ1-5; perhaps TRBD1 as D (5 bases). This CDR3 region has 14 residues. V lost 5 bases and J lost 2, with 10 bases in between. Germline CDR1 is SGHVS and CDR2 is FQNEAQ. The CDR3, as DNA: TGTGCCAGCAGCCGCAGGGATGGCAATCAGCCCCAGCATTTT. It codes for CASSRRDGNQPQHF. The whole variable domain, remainder taken from reference TRBV7-8 and TRBJ1-5, is GAGVSQSPRYKVAKRGQDVALRCDPISGHVSLFWYQQALGQGPEFLTYFQNEAQLDKSGLPSDRFFAERPEGSVSTLKIQRTQQEDSAVYLCASSRRDGNQPQHFGDGTRLSIL.

The chain uses TRBV19 and TRBJ1-2; the match to TRBD1 covers 8 bases. With 7 bases clipped from V and 4 bases from J, the junction kept 11 bases outside the gene matches. Germline CDR1 and CDR2: LNHDA and SQIVND (reference sequence). This CDR3 contains 15 residues. Written as DNA, the CDR3 is TGTGCCAGTAACCAGGACAGGGTGGTGAGCTATGGCTACACCTTC. It codes for CASNQDRVVSYGYTF.

The chain employs TRBV5-4 and TRBJ2-7, with 9 bases matching TRBD1. Germline V gene data show CDR1 as SGHNT and CDR2 as YYREEE (reference sequence). Unmatched junction bases numbered 7, after V lost 4 bases and J lost 5 bases. There are 14 residues in the CDR3. The CDR3 bases are TGTGCCAGCAGCCGCCGGGACAGGGTCCACGAGCAGTACTTC. This codes for CASSRRDRVHEQYF.

This sequence joins TRBV29-1 and TRBJ2-3; TRBD1 matches 10 bases. V was pared by 3 bases and J by 4 bases, with 7 bases of the junction left unmatched. The CDR3 sequence is 15 residues long. Germline CDR1 and CDR2: SQVTM and ANQGSEA. The CDR3 DNA is TGCAGCGTTGATTCCGGGACAGGGGCAGCAGATACGCAGTATTTT. It encodes CSVDSGTGAADTQYF.

The chain combines TRBV6-1 with TRBJ2-7; 8 bases line up with TRBD2. The V and J ends lost 8 bases and 5 bases, in that order; junction bases with no gene match: 5. The CDR3 runs to 12 residues. Germline CDR1 and CDR2: MNHNS and SASEGT. The chain's CDR3 is CASRGGGHEQYF. The CDR3 DNA is TGTGCCAGCCGGGGGGGAGGACACGAGCAGTACTTC.

The J gene is TRBJ2-6, the V gene TRBV2; possible D gene TRBD2, 5 bases. The CDR3 runs 15 residues. Germline V gene lookup returns CDR1 SNHLY and CDR2 FYNNEI. Between the trimmed V and J ends, which lost 6 bases and 1 base, there was a span of 10 bases. The CDR3 sequence is CASREVVSGANVLTF. The CDR3 DNA sequence: TGTGCCAGCAGGGAGGTAGTGTCTGGGGCCAACGTCCTGACTTTC.

The chain employs TRBV5-6 and TRBJ1-2; weak D call: TRBD1 (5 bases). This CDR3 has 13 amino acids. Germline V gene sequence: CDR1 SGHDT, CDR2 YYEEEE. Between the trimmed V and J ends, which lost 2 bases and 4 bases, there was a span of 9 bases. The CDR3 reads CASSLTGPYGYTF. CDR3 coding DNA: TGTGCCAGCAGCTTAACAGGTCCCTATGGCTACACCTTC.

This clone was recorded once. The chain is built from TRBV6-5 and TRBJ2-7, with 10 bases aligning to TRBD1. Germline V gene sequence: CDR1 MNHEY, CDR2 SVGAGI. The CDR3 is made up of 14 amino acids. V shed 6 bases and J 4 bases; nucleotides not matched to a gene: 6. In nucleotides, the CDR3 is TGTGCCAGCAGATCCGGGACAGGGGATTACGAGCAGTACTTC. Its protein is CASRSGTGDYEQYF.

This clone was observed a single time. The gene calls are TRBV30 and TRBJ2-1, with 13 bases aligning to TRBD2. The CDR3 consists of 15 residues. Germline trimming cut 3 bases from V and 4 bases from J; bases unmatched to any gene: 3. Germline CDR1 is GTSNPN and CDR2 is SVGIG (reference sequence). CDR3 region: CAWRGLAGRYNEQFF. CDR3 DNA sequence: TGTGCCTGGAGGGGACTAGCGGGACGTTACAATGAGCAGTTCTTC.

The chain combines TRBV19 with TRBJ1-2; D possibly corresponds to TRBD1 (6 bases). Trimming left V 1 base short and J 3 bases short, with 15 bases between. The CDR3 has 16 amino acids. CDR1 is LNHDA and CDR2 is SQIVND in the germline V gene (reference sequence). CDR3 region: CASSIGPGDFDYGYTF. CDR3 nucleotides: TGTGCCAGTAGTATAGGGCCAGGGGATTTTGACTATGGCTACACCTTC.

The chain links TRBV28 to TRBJ1-1; no clear D gene. Germline CDR1 MDHEN, CDR2 SYDVKM. The CDR3 extends over 13 amino acids. The germline V and J ends were trimmed by 7 bases and 6 bases, with 15 bases remaining between them. This CDR3 is CASNPARESEAFF. The CDR3 DNA reads TGTGCCAGCAACCCCGCGAGGGAATCTGAAGCTTTCTTT.

The gene calls are TRBV5-1 and TRBJ2-7; the match to TRBD2 covers 8 bases. Trimming cost V 4 bases and J 3 bases; bases outside gene matches: 9. From germline, CDR1 is SGHRS and CDR2 YFSETQ. There are 15 residues in the CDR3. CDR3 DNA sequence: TGCGCCAGCAGCATTCGGGCGGGAGGTGACTACGAGCAGTACTTC. Translating it yields CASSIRAGGDYEQYF.

The rearrangement uses TRBV5-8 and TRBJ1-1; D might be TRBD1 (5 bases). Trimming shortened V by 1 base and J by 4 bases, and 11 bases separated the two germline ends. This CDR3 region has 14 residues. Germline values: CDR1 SGHTS, CDR2 YDEGEE. The CDR3 DNA sequence: TGTGCCAGCAGCTTGCCCCCCAGGGTCACTGAAGCTTTCTTT. This gives the protein CASSLPPRVTEAFF.

This chain joins TRBV30 and TRBJ1-5; unclear D gene. Germline V gene sequence: CDR1 GTSNPN, CDR2 SVGIG (reference sequence). The CDR3 sequence is 14 residues long. Trimming left V 3 bases short and J 2 bases short, with 11 bases between. The DNA for the CDR3 is TGTGCCTGGAGCCGACGGAGGGGCAATCAGCCCCAGCATTTT. Translation gives CAWSRRRGNQPQHF.

This clone has more than one count but fewer than ten. The chain has TRBV7-9 and TRBJ2-7; D not certain. Deletions cut 5 bases from V and 5 bases from J, with 13 bases between. There are 13 residues in the CDR3. The germline CDR1 and CDR2 sequences are SEHNR and FQNEAQ (reference sequence). The CDR3 loop reads CASSLTGFNEQYF. The CDR3 DNA follows: TGTGCCAGCAGCCTTACGGGTTTCAACGAGCAGTACTTC.

The chain couples TRBV11-3 to TRBJ2-2; perhaps TRBD2 as D (5 bases). This CDR3 comprises 15 residues. Per germline, CDR1 SGHNT and CDR2 YENEEA. V lost 4 bases to trimming and J lost 6 bases, with 15 bases between them. CDR3 region: CASSSDLARAGELFF. CDR3 bases: TGTGCCAGCAGCTCGGACTTGGCCCGGGCCGGGGAGCTGTTTTTT.

The chain uses TRBV9 and TRBJ2-7, with 7 positions matching TRBD2. Germline V gene data show CDR1 as SGDLS and CDR2 as YYNGEE. This CDR3 region has 13 residues. After removal of 0 bases from V and 9 bases from J, the junction contained 6 bases not matched to a gene. The CDR3 nucleotides are TGTGCCAGCAGCGTAGAAAGCGGGATGAGGCAGTACTTC. Its translation: CASSVESGMRQYF.

The chain combines TRBV28 with TRBJ2-7, with a possible D match to TRBD1 (6 bases). Germline V gene lookup returns CDR1 MDHEN and CDR2 SYDVKM. There are 13 residues in the CDR3. The V end lost 7 bases, the J end lost 3 bases, and 13 bases lay between the germline ends. In DNA form, the CDR3 reads TGTGCCAGCACCCCTATGACAGGCTACGAGCAGTACTTC. This translates into CASTPMTGYEQYF. The variable domain in full, completed from reference TRBV28 and TRBJ2-7, reads DVKVTQSSRYLVKRTGEKVFLECVQDMDHENMFWYRQDPGLGLRLIYFSYDVKMKEKGDIPEGYSVSREKKERFSLILESASTNQTSMYLCASTPMTGYEQYFGPGTRLTVT.